The 9 T cell receptor beta chains below were found in one sample sequenced in a study of T cell repertoires in cytomegalovirus infection. MiXCR was run by TCRdb on the reads, yielding one entry per CDR3 protein. The profile shows 54,000 or so distinct CDR3 sequences, about 30% of them singletons. Antigen specificity for these receptors is unknown. The specimen was PBMCs, sequenced either directly or after in vitro stimulation (not recorded which). These receptors originate from a human donor in good health (CMV status not recorded). Some clones in this sample may be carry-over from other donors' samples.

The chain recombines TRBV7-2 with TRBJ2-7; D is unclear. V was trimmed by 4 bases and J by 3 bases, leaving 10 bases between them. Germline values: CDR1 SGHTA, CDR2 FQGNSA. The CDR3 length is 13 residues. The CDR3 coding sequence is TGTGCCAGCAGCTCGGCTCGCCACTACGAGCAGTACTTC. This encodes CASSSARHYEQYF.

This clonotype has a handful of counts. The chain couples TRBV27 to TRBJ1-5; D gene ambiguous. Germline V gives CDR1 MNHEY, CDR2 SMNVEV (reference sequence). This CDR3 is 17 amino acids long. V lost 6 bases to trimming and J lost 1 base, with 19 bases between them. The CDR3 nucleotides read TGTGCCAGCAGCATAGGGTTTAGGTCTTTAAGCAATCAGCCCCAGCATTTT. Translating gives CASSIGFRSLSNQPQHF.

The V call is TRBV12-3 or TRBV12-4, the J call TRBJ2-5, with 7 bases that match TRBD1. Germline trimming cut 7 bases from V and 5 bases from J; bases unmatched to any gene: 7. CDR3 size: 13 residues. The CDR3 loop reads CASTLTGRETQYF. CDR3 DNA: TGTGCCAGCACCCTGACAGGGCGCGAGACCCAGTACTTC.

This clonotype is a singleton in its sample. V is TRBV20-1 and J is TRBJ2-3; D may be TRBD1 (5 bases). CDR3 length equals 14 residues. V gave up 3 bases and J gave up 0 bases, with 10 bases separating them. Germline V gene lookup returns CDR1 DFQATT and CDR2 SNEGSKA (reference sequence). The CDR3 bases are TGCAGTGCTAGGACAGAGGCTAGCACAGATACGCAGTATTTT. The encoded protein is CSARTEASTDTQYF.

This clonotype was observed a handful of times. The rearrangement uses TRBV11-2 and TRBJ2-6; D remains unclear. The CDR3 is 18 amino acids. With 3 bases removed from V and 1 base from J, the gap between germline ends came to 16 bases. CDR1 is SGHAT and CDR2 is FQNNGV in the germline V gene. The CDR3 bases are TGTGCCAGCAGCTTTTTGGGTAACCCTTTTTCTGGGGCCAACGTCCTGACTTTC. It is translated as CASSFLGNPFSGANVLTF.

The CDR3 loop reads CASSRGTYEQYF. CDR3 in DNA: TGTGCCAGCTCCCGGGGGACCTACGAGCAGTACTTC. The chain combines TRBV28 with TRBJ2-7; tentatively, D is TRBD2 (6 bases). Trimming pared 8 bases from V and 2 bases from J, leaving 10 bases between. Germline V gene sequence: CDR1 MDHEN, CDR2 SYDVKM. The CDR3 is made up of 12 amino acids.

This clonotype occurred many times. V usage is TRBV7-2 and J usage is TRBJ2-1; tentatively, D is TRBD1 (5 bases). There are 15 residues in the CDR3. Per the germline V gene, CDR1 is SGHTA and CDR2 is FQGNSA. With 5 bases removed from V and 3 bases from J, the gap between germline ends came to 14 bases. The CDR3 bases are TGTGCCAGCAGCCTAACGGCCCAGGGCTACAATGAGCAGTTCTTC. Translation gives CASSLTAQGYNEQFF.

The V call is TRBV11-2, the J call TRBJ2-5; tentative D call: TRBD2 (7 bases). Germline V CDR1 and CDR2: SGHAT, FQNNGV. The CDR3 is 15 amino acids. V lost 6 bases and J 3 bases, leaving 17 bases between the germline ends. The CDR3 reads CASRLAGGGKETQYF. CDR3 DNA sequence: TGTGCCAGCAGACTGGCTGGGGGGGGCAAAGAGACCCAGTACTTC.

This clonotype was seen only a few times. At one end the junction does not follow the germline gene, possibly because of a read error. V usage is TRBV5-3 and J usage is TRBJ2-7; no firm D call. TRBV5-3 is flagged as an ORF with uncertain function. The CDR3 totals 14 residues. The CDR3 reads CASSSPLVRDEQYF. Here the CDR3 DNA reads TGTGCCAGCAGCTCGCCTCTAGTCCGCGACGAGCAGTACTTC.